Below are 5 T cell receptor beta chains sequenced from a single sample in a study of OX40 agonist ivuxolimab in advanced cancers. Produced via immunoSEQ multiplex PCR; TCRdb's table is partial and in-frame only. Of under 20,000 clones listed, around 90% are singletons. The input for sequencing was CD4+ or CD8+ T cells sorted from blood, taken in a trial of the OX40 agonist ivuxolimab. These receptors were obtained from an adult with an advanced solid tumor such as melanoma, head and neck, liver or kidney cancer.

V usage is TRBV7-9 and J usage is TRBJ2-2, with 10 bases aligning to TRBD2. From germline, CDR1 is SEHNR and CDR2 FQNEAQ (reference sequence). The CDR3 sequence is 15 residues long. V gave up 5 bases and J gave up 6 bases; unmatched junction bases: 6. This CDR3 is CASSAGTSVSGELFF. Here the CDR3 DNA reads TGTGCCAGCAGCGCCGGGACTAGCGTCTCCGGGGAGCTGTTTTTT.

The chain has TRBV14 and TRBJ1-3; no reliable D call. V lost 1 base to trimming and J lost 0 bases, with 7 bases between them. The V gene's germline CDR1 is SGHDN and CDR2 FVKESK. This CDR3 contains 15 residues. The CDR3 region is CASSQVLLSGNTIYF. CDR3 DNA sequence: TGTGCCAGCAGCCAAGTACTGCTCTCTGGAAACACCATATATTTT. Drawing the rest from reference TRBV14 and TRBJ1-3, the complete variable domain is EAGVTQFPSHSVIEKGQTVTLRCDPISGHDNLYWYRRVMGKEIKFLLHFVKESKQDESGMPNNRFLAERTGGTYSTLKVQPAELEDSGVYFCASSQVLLSGNTIYFGEGSWLTVV.

This clone has more than one count but fewer than ten. J is TRBJ2-1 and V is TRBV9; D is possibly TRBD1 (5 bases). There are 16 residues in the CDR3. The V gene lost 4 bases and the J gene lost 5 bases, with 19 bases spanning the gap. Germline V lookup: CDR1 SGDLS, CDR2 YYNGEE. DNA for the CDR3: TGTGCCAGCAGCTATGAACCGACAGTGTCAAACAATGAGCAGTTCTTC. It is translated as CASSYEPTVSNNEQFF.

The count of this clone is one. This chain links TRBV19 with TRBJ2-1, with 14 bases fitting TRBD2. Losses at the gene ends were 9 bases for V and 15 bases for J; bases not matched to a gene: 7. CDR1 is LNHDA and CDR2 is SQIVND in the germline V gene (reference sequence). There are 12 residues in the CDR3. Here the CDR3 DNA reads TGTGCCAGCCGGGGACTAGCGGGAGAAATGTTCTTC. It is translated as CASRGLAGEMFF.

J is TRBJ1-1 and V is TRBV30, with D perhaps matching TRBD1 (5 bases). Trimming pared 3 bases from V and 6 bases from J, leaving 14 bases between. This CDR3 is 13 amino acids long. Looked up from germline, CDR1 is GTSNPN and CDR2 is SVGIG (reference sequence). The chain's CDR3 is CAWSLGTWAEAFF. CDR3 DNA: TGTGCCTGGAGCCTAGGGACGTGGGCTGAAGCTTTCTTT.